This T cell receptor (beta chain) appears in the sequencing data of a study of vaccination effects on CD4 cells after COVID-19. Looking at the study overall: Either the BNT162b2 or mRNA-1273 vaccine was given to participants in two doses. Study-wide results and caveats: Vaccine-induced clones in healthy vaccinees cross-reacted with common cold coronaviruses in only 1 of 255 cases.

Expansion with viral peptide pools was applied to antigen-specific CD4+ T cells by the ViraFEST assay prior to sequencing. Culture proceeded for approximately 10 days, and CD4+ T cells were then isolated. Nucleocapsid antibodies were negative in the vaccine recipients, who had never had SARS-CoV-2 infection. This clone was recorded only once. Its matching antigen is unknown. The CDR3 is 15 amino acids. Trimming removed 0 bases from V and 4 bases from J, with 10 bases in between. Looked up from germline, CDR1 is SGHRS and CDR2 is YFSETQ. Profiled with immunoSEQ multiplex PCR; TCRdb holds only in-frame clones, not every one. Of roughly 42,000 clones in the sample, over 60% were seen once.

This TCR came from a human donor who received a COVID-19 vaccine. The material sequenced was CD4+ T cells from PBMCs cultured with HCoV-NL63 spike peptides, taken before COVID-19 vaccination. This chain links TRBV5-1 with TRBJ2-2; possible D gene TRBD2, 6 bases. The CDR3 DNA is TGCGCCAGCAGCTTGGACGTGGAGGGCACCGGGGAGCTGTTTTTT. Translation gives CASSLDVEGTGELFF.